The clone carrying this TCR beta chain was detected many times. The antigen is not known. According to the study, genomic DNA was the template for TCR beta VDJ and CDR3 profiling. TCRdb redid the calling of the reads with MiXCR, one entry per CDR3 protein. The table has 150,000 to 200,000 distinct CDR3 sequences, approximately 40% seen once; the top ten hold around 0.96%. This sample stems from a study of CD8+CD57+ T cells in acquired aplastic anemia. Looking at the study overall: Sorting CD4+ and CD8+ cells gave DNA averaging roughly 3.2 ug. General study points: Patients and controls shared under 35 CD8+ CDR3 sequences, which appeared highly expressed in patients and within their immunodominant clones. Controls and patients did not differ significantly in CD8+ Simpson's diversity.

V was pared by 0 bases and J by 0 bases, with 6 bases between. This CDR3 has 15 amino acids. Germline V gives CDR1 LGHNA, CDR2 YSLEER. The sample was sorted CD4+, CD8+, or CD8+CD57+ T cells (not recorded which) from PBMCs. The chain combines TRBV4-3 with TRBJ1-3; D unclear. The origin of this receptor is a human donor in good health. CDR3 amino acids: CASSQERSSGNTIYF. In nucleotides, the CDR3 is TGCGCCAGCAGCCAAGAAAGGAGCTCTGGAAACACCATATATTTT.